The 25 T cell receptor beta chains listed next were all sequenced from one sample in a study of siplizumab effects on memory and regulatory T cells. Method: immunoSEQ multiplex PCR; TCRdb's copy keeps in-frame clones and lacks some. Among some 62,000 clones listed, around 80% were seen once. Sample: memory CD4+ T cells sorted from blood. The origin of the receptors is a human donor in good health.

The chain joins TRBV25-1 to TRBJ1-4; D is perhaps TRBD1 (5 bases). CDR1 is MGHDK and CDR2 is SYGVNS in the germline V gene. Trimming removed 4 bases from V and 8 bases from J, with 14 bases in between. This CDR3 contains 14 residues. This CDR3 is CASSAPPGGEKLFF. CDR3 DNA sequence: TGTGCCAGCAGTGCTCCGCCGGGGGGAGAAAAACTGTTTTTT.

The V gene is TRBV27, the J gene TRBJ1-1, with unresolved D. V was cut by 2 bases and J by 1 base, with 8 bases left in between. This CDR3 is 14 amino acids long. Germline V gene data show CDR1 as MNHEY and CDR2 as SMNVEV (reference sequence). The CDR3 loop reads CASSLIAANTEAFF. CDR3 in DNA: TGTGCCAGCAGTTTAATTGCAGCGAACACTGAAGCTTTCTTT.

V usage is TRBV30 and J usage is TRBJ1-1; a possible D gene is TRBD1 (5 bases). The ends were cut back, 2 bases at V and 7 bases at J, with 20 bases in the middle. In germline, CDR1 is GTSNPN, CDR2 SVGIG (reference sequence). This CDR3 region has 15 residues. The CDR3: CAWSRLFGGEGEAFF. As DNA, the CDR3 is TGTGCCTGGAGTAGGCTTTTCGGAGGGGAGGGTGAAGCTTTCTTT.

The rearrangement uses TRBV7-2 and TRBJ2-3; TRBD1 matches 9 bases. Germline CDR1 and CDR2: SGHTA and FQGNSA. V lost 5 bases and J lost 1; bases outside the gene matches: 4. The CDR3 has 15 amino acids. DNA for the CDR3: TGTGCCAGCAGCACACGGACAGGGGGCACAGATACGCAGTATTTT. Encoded protein: CASSTRTGGTDTQYF.

The chain is built from TRBV30 and TRBJ1-2; 8 positions agree with TRBD1. V dropped 8 bases and J dropped 3; count of bases not matched to a gene: 14. Germline V gene sequence: CDR1 GTSNPN, CDR2 SVGIG (reference sequence). CDR3 length equals 15 residues. For the CDR3, the DNA is TGTGCCCTAGAGACGGACAGGGCGTATTACTATGGCTACACCTTC. This translates into CALETDRAYYYGYTF.

This clone appeared once. This rearrangement joins TRBV7-3 to TRBJ1-1; TRBD1 is a possible D gene (5 bases). Germline loops: CDR1 SGHTA, CDR2 FQGTGA. The length of the CDR3 is 16 residues. V dropped 1 base and J dropped 1 base, with 13 bases sitting between them. The CDR3 protein is CASSLMGRAANTEAFF. The CDR3 region has the DNA TGTGCCAGCAGCTTAATGGGCAGGGCGGCGAACACTGAAGCTTTCTTT.

This clone has only one observation. The V and J genes are TRBV6-5 and TRBJ1-6; D possibly corresponds to TRBD1 (6 bases). The CDR3 contains 15 residues. V was pared by 6 bases and J by 5 bases, with 14 bases between. The germline CDR1 and CDR2 sequences are MNHEY and SVGAGI. The CDR3 region has the DNA TGTGCCAGCAGGCCCCCCACAGGGAATAATTCACCCCTCCACTTT. Translated: CASRPPTGNNSPLHF.

The chain employs TRBV28 and TRBJ1-2, with 9 nucleotides matching TRBD1. The trim removed 4 bases at V and 5 bases at J, leaving 11 bases unmatched. CDR1 is MDHEN and CDR2 is SYDVKM in the germline V gene. This CDR3 is 16 amino acids long. The CDR3 loop reads CASSSPTGQGNYGYTF. The CDR3 DNA reads TGTGCCAGCAGTTCCCCTACGGGACAGGGAAATTATGGCTACACCTTC.

J is TRBJ2-7 and V is TRBV6-5, with 15 bases fitting TRBD2. The CDR3 spans 15 residues. With 6 bases clipped from V and 2 bases from J, the junction kept 2 bases outside the gene matches. Germline V gives CDR1 MNHEY, CDR2 SVGAGI. The DNA for the CDR3 is TGTGCCAGCAGCCGGACTAGCGGGGGGGCCTACGAGCAGTACTTC. Encoded protein: CASSRTSGGAYEQYF.

This clone was picked up one time. The J gene is TRBJ2-3, the V gene TRBV2; 9 bases agree with TRBD2. Germline trimming cut 4 bases from V and 3 bases from J; bases unmatched to any gene: 5. Looked up from germline, CDR1 is SNHLY and CDR2 is FYNNEI. The CDR3 has 15 amino acids. The CDR3, as DNA: TGTGCCAGCAGTGGCGGGGGGGCCGGAACAGATACGCAGTATTTT. This codes for CASSGGGAGTDTQYF.

The V gene is TRBV7-8, the J gene TRBJ2-3, with D possibly being TRBD2 (6 bases). V was cut by 5 bases and J by 9 bases, with 15 bases left in between. This CDR3 region has 13 residues. CDR1 SGHVS and CDR2 FQNEAQ come from the germline V gene. The CDR3 loop is CASSPRDSGTQYF. The CDR3, as DNA: TGTGCCAGCAGCCCGCGGGACTCCGGAACGCAGTATTTT.

V usage is TRBV10-3 and J usage is TRBJ2-5; 13 bases are a match to TRBD2. CDR1 is ENHRY, CDR2 SYGVKD, per germline. The V and J ends lost 3 bases and 4 bases, in that order; junction bases with no gene match: 5. This CDR3 contains 16 residues. CDR3 bases: TGTGCCATCAGTGAAGGGACTAGCGGGGTCATAGAGACCCAGTACTTC. Translation: CAISEGTSGVIETQYF.

This chain joins TRBV27 and TRBJ1-1, with 8 bases fitting TRBD1. Trimming removed 4 bases from V and 6 bases from J; junction bases left unmatched: 4. The length of the CDR3 is 13 residues. CDR1 is MNHEY and CDR2 is SMNVEV in the germline V gene (reference sequence). CDR3 coding DNA: TGTGCCAGCAGTTCGACAGGGGTCGCTGAAGCTTTCTTT. Translated, it gives CASSSTGVAEAFF.

This clone was seen just once. CDR3 DNA: TGTGCCAGCAGTGTGGGACAGGGGGCGACAGAGACCCAGTACTTC. Its protein product is CASSVGQGATETQYF. V and J are TRBV6-1 and TRBJ2-5; 12 nucleotides agree with TRBD1. From germline, CDR1 is MNHNS and CDR2 SASEGT. Trimming took 4 bases from V and 4 from J; bases not matched to a gene: 4. There are 15 residues in the CDR3.

The genes are TRBV9 and TRBJ2-5; 7 bases line up with TRBD2. Germline lookup yields CDR1 SGDLS and CDR2 YYNGEE. V shed 2 bases, J shed 5 bases, and the junction held 6 bases outside the gene matches. CDR3 length: 14 amino acids. In DNA, the CDR3 is TGTGCCAGCAGCGTCTCCGGGGGGAGGGAGACCCAGTACTTC. It specifies CASSVSGGRETQYF. Together with reference TRBV9 and TRBJ2-5, the CDR3 gives the full variable domain: DSGVTQTPKHLITATGQRVTLRCSPRSGDLSVYWYQQSLDQGLQFLIQYYNGEERAKGNILERFSAQQFPDLHSELNLSSLELGDSALYFCASSVSGGRETQYFGPGTRLLVL.

This clone was detected only a few times. This sequence joins TRBV20-1 and TRBJ1-2; no reliable D call. The germline gives CDR1 DFQATT, CDR2 SNEGSKA (reference sequence). The length of the CDR3 is 8 residues. V lost 4 bases and J 6 bases, leaving 0 bases between the germline ends. The CDR3 is CSANGYTF. In DNA, the CDR3 is TGCAGTGCTAATGGCTACACCTTC.

The chain uses TRBV5-6 and TRBJ2-2; TRBD2 might be the D (6 bases). Germline V gene data show CDR1 as SGHDT and CDR2 as YYEEEE. The CDR3 loop spans 14 amino acids. V was clipped by 1 base and J by 5 bases, with 9 bases between them. The CDR3 nucleotides read TGTGCCAGCAGCTTGCGTGCGGGGACCGGGGAGCTGTTTTTT. Translation: CASSLRAGTGELFF. Supplemented by reference TRBV5-6 and TRBJ2-2, the full variable domain reads DAGVTQSPTHLIKTRGQQVTLRCSPKSGHDTVSWYQQALGQGPQFIFQYYEEEERQRGNFPDRFSGHQFPNYSSELNVNALLLGDSALYLCASSLRAGTGELFFGEGSRLTVL.

The chain carries TRBV4-3 and TRBJ1-2; a possible D gene is TRBD1 (6 bases). Trimming took 1 base from V and 3 from J, leaving 15 bases between them. CDR1 is LGHNA, CDR2 YSLEER, per germline. This CDR3 comprises 16 residues. The CDR3 nucleotides are TGCGCCAGCAGCCAAGCTTGGACAGCGACCTACTATGGCTACACCTTC. Translated: CASSQAWTATYYGYTF.

This clone was observed many times. This chain joins TRBV11-2 and TRBJ2-7; 9 bases line up with TRBD1. Germline trimming cut 5 bases from V and 6 bases from J; bases unmatched to any gene: 14. CDR1 SGHAT and CDR2 FQNNGV come from the germline V gene. The CDR3 runs 16 residues. The CDR3 DNA sequence: TGTGCCAGCAGCCTAACAGGGGGCGCGGAGTCGGCCGAGCAGTACTTC. Encoded protein: CASSLTGGAESAEQYF.

The chain joins TRBV5-1 to TRBJ2-5; D not certain. There are 13 residues in the CDR3. V was pared by 3 bases and J by 4 bases, with 10 bases between. Germline values: CDR1 SGHRS, CDR2 YFSETQ. In DNA form, the CDR3 reads TGCGCCAGCAGCTGGGATGTGGGAGAGACCCAGTACTTC. It encodes CASSWDVGETQYF.

The chain combines TRBV29-1 with TRBJ2-1; D gene uncertain. CDR3 length: 14 amino acids. Germline-derived CDR1 and CDR2 are SQVTM and ANQGSEA. The V and J ends lost 4 bases and 0 bases respectively, with 10 bases between them. CDR3 amino acids: CSVGEPLSYNEQFF. DNA of the CDR3: TGCAGCGTTGGCGAGCCTCTCTCCTACAATGAGCAGTTCTTC.

The CDR3 nucleotides are TGTGCCAGCTCACCAGTTCCAGGCTCTGGAAACACCATATATTTT. Protein product: CASSPVPGSGNTIYF. The V and J genes are TRBV18 and TRBJ1-3, with D unclear. This CDR3 is built from 15 residues. V dropped 2 bases and J dropped 0 bases, with 8 bases sitting between them. Germline V lookup: CDR1 KGHSH, CDR2 LQKENI.

The chain carries TRBV6-1 and TRBJ2-7; TRBD1 matches 10 bases. CDR1 is MNHNS and CDR2 is SASEGT in the germline V gene. The CDR3 runs to 12 residues. After removal of 6 bases from V and 8 bases from J, the junction contained 4 bases not matched to a gene. CDR3 DNA sequence: TGTGCCAGCAGGGGGGACAGGGGACAGCAGTACTTC. Its translation is CASRGDRGQQYF.

The gene calls are TRBV10-3 and TRBJ1-1; D may be TRBD1 (5 bases). The CDR3 length is 15 residues. Trimming cost V 2 bases and J 1 base, with 11 bases left between them. Germline V gives CDR1 ENHRY, CDR2 SYGVKD. CDR3 nucleotides: TGTGCCATCAGTGAGATTTGGCAGGGGAACACTGAAGCTTTCTTT. It yields the protein CAISEIWQGNTEAFF.

The chain recombines TRBV9 with TRBJ2-3; possibly TRBD2 for D (6 bases). Between the trimmed V and J ends, which lost 3 bases and 0 bases, there was a span of 11 bases. The CDR3 has 15 amino acids. Germline CDR1 reads SGDLS; CDR2 reads YYNGEE. CDR3 sequence (DNA): TGTGCCAGCAGCGCCGGGAGCGGTAGCACAGATACGCAGTATTTT. This sequence encodes CASSAGSGSTDTQYF.